This T cell receptor (beta chain) was sequenced for a study of shared clonotypes between healthy human individuals. Findings and caveats of the study: Donors were few, which limited the genetic and exposure-history diversity represented. Among the subsets, naive ones generally showed larger estimated richness than memory ones.

A split of CD4+ cells into CD45RA+ naive and CD45RA-negative memory subsets was performed. The ends were cut back, 4 bases at V and 7 bases at J, with 19 bases in the middle. The CDR3 has 16 amino acids. In germline, CDR1 is SNHLY, CDR2 FYNNEI. This clone appeared once. The antigen remains undetermined. Clones were sequenced by immunoSEQ multiplex PCR, and TCRdb holds only the in-frame ones, with some missing. This sample has about 1.1 million clones; roughly 77% occur once, and the top ten carry roughly 0.83%. Sequencing input: memory CD4+ T cells from PBMCs. Subset denoted: CD45RA-negative fraction. The receptor was derived from a man aged 18 to 35 in good health. Some clones in this sample may be carry-over from other donors' samples. J is TRBJ2-2 and V is TRBV2, with D perhaps being TRBD1 or TRBD2 (5 bases each). CDR3 coding DNA: TGTGCCAGCAGTGTGTCTAGGGGAACGGGGCACGGGGAGCTGTTTTTT. It is translated as CASSVSRGTGHGELFF. The full variable domain, with the rest looked up from reference TRBV2 and TRBJ2-2, is EPEVTQTPSHQVTQMGQEVILRCVPISNHLYFYWYRQILGQKVEFLVSFYNNEISEKSEIFDDQFSVERPDGSNFTLKIRSTKLEDSAMYFCASSVSRGTGHGELFFGEGSRLTVL.